Listed here are 22 T cell receptor beta chains from one sample, sequenced in a study of blood T cells in healthy people across ages. It was with a sample-barcoded 5' primer and a J-beta primer mix that a second PCR of about 7 to 12 cycles was run. TCRdb itself ran the 5' RACE reads through MiXCR, one entry per CDR3 protein. The sample records fewer than 2,000,000 distinct CDR3 sequences, 30% to 40% being singletons. The sample consisted of blood. These receptors came from a woman between 25 and 40 years old in good health.

The chain carries TRBV27 and TRBJ2-1; weak D call: TRBD2 (6 bases). The germline CDR1 and CDR2 sequences are MNHEY and SMNVEV (reference sequence). Trimming shortened V by 2 bases and J by 8 bases, and 13 bases separated the two germline ends. This CDR3 spans 14 amino acids. The chain's CDR3 is CASSLGTALHEQFF. The CDR3, as DNA: TGTGCCAGCAGTTTAGGGACTGCCCTCCATGAGCAGTTCTTC.

Ten or more counts support this clonotype. This rearrangement joins TRBV29-1 to TRBJ2-3; 8 bases match TRBD2. The CDR3 has 14 amino acids. V was pared by 1 base and J by 4 bases, with 4 bases of the junction left unmatched. In germline, CDR1 is SQVTM, CDR2 ANQGSEA. CDR3 in DNA: TGCAGCGTTGAAGGTAGCGGGGTGTCAGATACGCAGTATTTT. Its protein product is CSVEGSGVSDTQYF.

This clonotype was recorded at least ten times. The rearrangement links TRBV25-1 to TRBJ2-3, with a tentative D call TRBD2 (6 bases). Between the trimmed V and J ends, which lost 3 bases and 3 bases, there was a span of 16 bases. In germline, CDR1 is MGHDK, CDR2 SYGVNS. CDR3 length: 16 amino acids. CDR3 in DNA: TGTGCCAGCAGTGATGCGGGGAGAGTGAGAACAGATACGCAGTATTTT. It codes for CASSDAGRVRTDTQYF. Full variable domain (missing parts from reference TRBV25-1 and TRBJ2-3): EADIYQTPRYLVIGTGKKITLECSQTMGHDKMYWYQQDPGMELHLIHYSYGVNSTEKGDLSSESTVSRIRTEHFPLTLESARPSHTSQYLCASSDAGRVRTDTQYFGPGTRLTVL.

This chain joins TRBV28 and TRBJ2-7; D is perhaps TRBD2 (5 bases). This CDR3 is built from 13 residues. Germline assignment: CDR1 MDHEN and CDR2 SYDVKM. V lost 5 bases to trimming and J lost 2 bases, with 10 bases between them. CDR3 amino acids: CASSARATYEQYF. DNA for the CDR3: TGTGCCAGCAGTGCGAGGGCGACCTACGAGCAGTACTTC.

The J gene is TRBJ2-4, the V gene TRBV11-2; 7 bases align to TRBD1. The DNA end lines up better with TRBJ2-7; the J call may be wrong. CDR3 length equals 15 residues. Germline loops: CDR1 SGHAT, CDR2 FQNNGV. The CDR3 region has the DNA TGTGCCAGCAGCCTTTCGACAGGGAACTCCTACGAGCAGTACTTC. It is translated as CASSLSTGNSYEQYF.

The chain has TRBV2 and TRBJ2-1, with TRBD1 identical over 10 bases. J was trimmed by 10 bases and V by 4 bases; bases with no gene match: 4. The CDR3 sequence is 13 residues long. Germline V lookup: CDR1 SNHLY, CDR2 FYNNEI. The CDR3 region is CASSGDRGREQFF. The CDR3 DNA follows: TGTGCCAGCAGTGGGGACAGGGGACGAGAGCAGTTCTTC.

This clonotype turned up a few times. The rearrangement links TRBV5-1 to TRBJ2-7, with TRBD1 as a possible D gene (6 bases). Between the trimmed V and J ends, which lost 0 bases and 5 bases, there was a span of 9 bases. In germline, CDR1 is SGHRS, CDR2 YFSETQ. This CDR3 spans 13 amino acids. CDR3 DNA: TGCGCCAGCAGCTTGGACAGGGACGACGAGCAGTACTTC. Its translation: CASSLDRDDEQYF.

The chain has TRBV2 and TRBJ1-6; weak D call: TRBD1 (5 bases). The length of the CDR3 is 17 residues. V lost 3 bases, J lost 0 bases, and 12 bases lay in between. CDR1 SNHLY and CDR2 FYNNEI come from the germline V gene. Here the CDR3 reads CASSDSTGGSYNSPLHF. In nucleotides, the CDR3 is TGTGCCAGCAGTGATAGTACCGGGGGCTCCTATAATTCACCCCTCCACTTT.

A few counts support this clonotype. Relative to the germline gene, one junction end is altered; a read error may explain this. The V gene is TRBV12-3 or TRBV12-4, the J gene TRBJ1-4; no reliable D call. This CDR3 is built from 15 residues. CDR3 in amino acids: CASSGVVATNEKLFF. For the CDR3, the DNA is TGTGCCAGCAGTGGAGTAGTCGCAACTAATGAGAAACTGTTTTTT.

This clonotype was seen only a few times. The chain combines TRBV30 with TRBJ1-1; possible D gene TRBD1, 6 bases. There are 15 residues in the CDR3. Trimming pared 0 bases from V and 1 base from J, leaving 12 bases between. Germline V lookup: CDR1 GTSNPN, CDR2 SVGIG (reference sequence). CDR3 sequence: CAWSVRSTGNTEAFF. The CDR3 nucleotides read TGTGCCTGGAGTGTACGTTCGACAGGGAACACTGAAGCTTTCTTT.

This chain connects TRBV6-1 to TRBJ1-6, with TRBD1 identical over 8 bases. Per the germline V gene, CDR1 is MNHNS and CDR2 is SASEGT. V gave up 6 bases and J gave up 9 bases; unmatched junction bases: 7. This CDR3 comprises 14 residues. The CDR3 loop reads CASSLQGASSPLHF. CDR3 nucleotide sequence: TGTGCCAGCAGCCTTCAGGGGGCTTCTTCACCCCTCCACTTT.

The V and J genes are TRBV7-6 and TRBJ2-6; D is unclear. Deletions cut 5 bases from V and 1 base from J, with 18 bases between. In germline, CDR1 is SGHVS, CDR2 FNYEAQ. CDR3 length: 18 residues. CDR3 loop: CASSRSSTPRSGANVLTF. The CDR3 region has the DNA TGTGCCAGCAGCCGATCCAGTACTCCGAGGTCTGGGGCCAACGTCCTGACTTTC.

The chain couples TRBV7-9 to TRBJ2-4; tentative D call: TRBD2 (6 bases). The CDR3 loop spans 14 amino acids. Germline CDR1 reads SEHNR; CDR2 reads FQNEAQ (reference sequence). Trimming took 4 bases from V and 0 from J, leaving 7 bases between them. This CDR3 is CASSSGVAKNIQYF. In DNA form, the CDR3 reads TGTGCCAGCAGCTCGGGGGTAGCCAAAAACATTCAGTACTTC.

The sample holds a few counts of this clonotype. The chain joins TRBV29-1 to TRBJ1-1, with 7 positions matching TRBD1. J lost 10 bases, V lost 7 bases, and 15 bases had no gene match. Germline CDR1 and CDR2: SQVTM and ANQGSEA. The CDR3 length is 13 residues. CDR3: CSGGPGQLGGAFF. In DNA form, the CDR3 reads TGCAGCGGGGGACCGGGACAGTTAGGAGGAGCTTTCTTT.

This chain uses TRBV6-1 with TRBJ1-2; the match to TRBD1 covers 11 bases. The V segment lost 3 bases and the J segment 1 base; nucleotides outside the gene matches: 7. CDR3 length: 17 amino acids. Per the germline V gene, CDR1 is MNHNS and CDR2 is SASEGT. CDR3 loop: CASSEEWTGGVNYGYTF. In DNA, the CDR3 is TGTGCCAGCAGTGAGGAGTGGACAGGGGGCGTTAACTATGGCTACACCTTC.

The V gene is TRBV7-2, the J gene TRBJ2-3; D not resolved. V was pared by 5 bases and J by 4 bases, with 16 bases between. There are 15 residues in the CDR3. CDR1 is SGHTA, CDR2 FQGNSA, per germline. CDR3 amino acids: CASSPDVPNSDTQYF. In DNA form, the CDR3 reads TGTGCCAGCAGCCCAGACGTCCCCAACTCAGATACGCAGTATTTT.

The table lists this clonotype with a few counts. CDR3 sequence: CSARGGVITDTQYF. The CDR3, as DNA: TGCAGTGCTAGGGGGGGGGTCATCACAGATACGCAGTATTTT. The J gene is TRBJ2-3, the V gene TRBV20-1; 7 bases align to TRBD2. There are 14 residues in the CDR3. Per germline, CDR1 DFQATT and CDR2 SNEGSKA (reference sequence). Trimming removed 3 bases from V and 2 bases from J; junction bases left unmatched: 5.

This clonotype was seen only a few times. The J gene is TRBJ2-3, the V gene TRBV7-9; no reliable D call. There are 16 residues in the CDR3. The germline CDR1 and CDR2 sequences are SEHNR and FQNEAQ (reference sequence). V was trimmed by 0 bases and J by 1 base, leaving 11 bases between them. The DNA of the CDR3 is TGTGCCAGCAGCTTAGCCGCTCAAGTTGGCACAGATACGCAGTATTTT. Amino acids: CASSLAAQVGTDTQYF.

This clonotype was seen a single time. The gene calls are TRBV6-1 and TRBJ1-2; tentatively, D is TRBD1 (6 bases). The CDR3 loop spans 17 amino acids. Germline CDR1 is MNHNS and CDR2 is SASEGT. Trimming pared 8 bases from V and 3 bases from J, leaving 25 bases between. CDR3 DNA sequence: TGTGCCAGCTACGGGGGCGCGACCCGAACTGCATACTATGGCTACACCTTC. Its protein product is CASYGGATRTAYYGYTF.

The chain links TRBV10-3 to TRBJ1-2, with TRBD1 as a possible D gene (5 bases). Trimming left V 2 bases short and J 0 bases short, with 10 bases between. This CDR3 spans 15 amino acids. The germline V gene has CDR1 ENHRY and CDR2 SYGVKD. The CDR3 protein is CAISEHAGTNYGYTF. CDR3 bases: TGTGCCATCAGTGAGCACGCAGGGACTAACTATGGCTACACCTTC.

The chain uses TRBV29-1 and TRBJ1-1, with 8 bases aligning to TRBD1. This CDR3 has 13 amino acids. The V gene end was trimmed by 6 bases and the J gene end by 5 bases; junction bases not matched to a gene: 8. Per germline, CDR1 SQVTM and CDR2 ANQGSEA. CDR3 sequence (DNA): TGCAGCGTCGGTACAGGGGGGGGGACTGAAGCTTTCTTT. The encoded protein is CSVGTGGGTEAFF.

The sample holds a few counts of this clonotype. At one end the junction does not follow the germline gene, possibly because of a read error. The chain links TRBV3-1 to TRBJ1-1; D not resolved. Germline V CDR1 and CDR2: LGHDT, YNNKEL (reference sequence). The CDR3 totals 15 residues. The CDR3 spells CASSQGAGLNTEAFF. In nucleotides, the CDR3 is TGCGCCAGCAGCCAAGGAGCAGGCCTGAACACTGAAGCTTTCTTT.